This T cell receptor (beta chain) was found in a study of shared T cell receptors in the human thymus. The CDR3 spans 15 residues. J gave up 1 base and V 4 bases, and 2 bases lay outside the gene matches. Germline V gives CDR1 SGHVS, CDR2 FNYEAQ. Using immunoSEQ multiplex PCR, the repertoire was profiled, and TCRdb retains in-frame clones only, with some absent. The profile shows about 380,000 clones, 85% to 95% of them singletons. This clone was picked up one time. Sequenced input: thymocytes. The chain uses TRBV7-6 and TRBJ1-5; 9 bases are a match to TRBD1. The origin of this receptor is a human donor. For the CDR3, the DNA is TGTGCCAGCAGCTCCGGGACAGGGAGCAATCAGCCCCAGCATTTT. Protein product: CASSSGTGSNQPQHF.